One and the same sample provided the 21 T cell receptor beta chains below, sequenced in a study of TIL therapy for anti-PD-1-resistant metastatic lung cancer. Sequencing used immunoSEQ v3. Profiled with immunoSEQ multiplex PCR; TCRdb holds only in-frame clones, not every one. The profile shows 45,000 to 60,000 clones, 70% to 80% of them singletons. Time point defined: pre-treatment sample, taken before nivolumab and TIL therapy. The sequencing here drew on blood, taken at baseline. The receptors originated from a woman between 25 and 85 years old with non-small cell lung cancer.

Only one count was recorded for this clone. This chain uses TRBV2 with TRBJ1-2; 7 bases are a match to TRBD1. CDR3 length equals 14 residues. Losses at the gene ends were 6 bases for V and 6 bases for J; bases not matched to a gene: 10. The germline gives CDR1 SNHLY, CDR2 FYNNEI. CDR3 amino acids: CASSAYLTGDGYTF. For the CDR3, the DNA is TGTGCCAGCAGCGCCTACCTAACAGGGGATGGCTACACCTTC.

The chain employs TRBV4-1 and TRBJ1-4; no clear D gene. Trimming removed 1 base at V and 0 bases at J, with 6 bases between. This CDR3 spans 15 amino acids. Germline loops: CDR1 MGHRA, CDR2 YSYEKL. CDR3 bases: TGCGCCAGCAGCCAAGTGGGAACAACTAATGAAAAACTGTTTTTT. It yields the protein CASSQVGTTNEKLFF.

V gene TRBV6-1 combines with J gene TRBJ2-7, with D perhaps matching TRBD2 (5 bases). Trimming stripped 2 bases from V and 6 bases from J, with 11 bases between. Germline V gene sequence: CDR1 MNHNS, CDR2 SASEGT. The CDR3 consists of 13 residues. CDR3 sequence reads: CASSESRGFEQYF. The CDR3 nucleotides read TGTGCCAGCAGTGAATCTCGAGGGTTCGAGCAGTACTTC.

The chain employs TRBV9 and TRBJ2-7; a weak D match, TRBD1 (6 bases). V was trimmed by 2 bases and J by 5 bases, leaving 14 bases between them. The CDR3 loop spans 14 amino acids. Germline V gene data show CDR1 as SGDLS and CDR2 as YYNGEE. The CDR3: CASSVTGLVNEQYF. The CDR3 DNA sequence: TGTGCCAGCAGCGTTACAGGGCTAGTAAACGAGCAGTACTTC.

The DNA of the CDR3 is TGTGCCAGCAAAACCCGGGGCGGGAACACTGAAGCTTTCTTT. It translates to CASKTRGGNTEAFF. V and J are TRBV6-5 and TRBJ1-1; D is perhaps TRBD1 (5 bases). Germline V gives CDR1 MNHEY, CDR2 SVGAGI. This CDR3 comprises 14 residues. V was shortened by 7 bases and J by 1 base, with 13 bases between the two germline ends.

CDR3 in DNA: TGTGCCAGCAGTTTGCCGCCCGGGAGCTGGGTAGATACGCAGTATTTT. Its protein product is CASSLPPGSWVDTQYF. This chain uses TRBV28 with TRBJ2-3; tentative D call: TRBD2 (6 bases). Germline V gene sequence: CDR1 MDHEN, CDR2 SYDVKM. V was cut by 3 bases and J by 5 bases, with 18 bases left in between. The CDR3 contains 16 residues. Together with reference TRBV28 and TRBJ2-3, the CDR3 gives the full variable domain: DVKVTQSSRYLVKRTGEKVFLECVQDMDHENMFWYRQDPGLGLRLIYFSYDVKMKEKGDIPEGYSVSREKKERFSLILESASTNQTSMYLCASSLPPGSWVDTQYFGPGTRLTVL.

The rearrangement joins TRBV27 to TRBJ1-5; a weak D match, TRBD1 (6 bases). The CDR3 contains 15 residues. The ends were cut back, 3 bases at V and 6 bases at J, with 15 bases in the middle. Germline-derived CDR1 and CDR2 are MNHEY and SMNVEV (reference sequence). The CDR3, as DNA: TGTGCCAGCAGTTTGGTACAGGGAATAGGTCAGCCCCAGCATTTT. This sequence encodes CASSLVQGIGQPQHF.

V and J are TRBV19 and TRBJ2-7; possibly TRBD1 or TRBD2 for D (5 bases each). The germline CDR1 and CDR2 sequences are LNHDA and SQIVND (reference sequence). Trimming removed 1 base from V and 1 base from J, with 11 bases in between. The CDR3 extends over 15 amino acids. The CDR3 region is CASSIAGTVSYEQYF. CDR3 nucleotide sequence: TGTGCCAGTAGTATAGCAGGGACGGTGTCCTACGAGCAGTACTTC.

This clone was counted only a few times. The J gene is TRBJ1-6, the V gene TRBV6-5, with D perhaps TRBD1 (6 bases). The germline CDR1 and CDR2 sequences are MNHEY and SVGAGI. The CDR3 totals 15 residues. Trimming left V 2 bases short and J 10 bases short, with 15 bases between. CDR3 in amino acids: CASSYEGGPGSPLHF. CDR3 nucleotide sequence: TGTGCCAGCAGTTACGAAGGGGGGCCGGGATCACCCCTCCACTTT.

The chain links TRBV18 to TRBJ1-3; 7 nucleotides match TRBD1. The junction had 6 bases not matched to a gene; V was cut back by 4 bases and J by 6 bases. The germline V gene encodes CDR1 KGHSH and CDR2 LQKENI. The CDR3 has 14 amino acids. The CDR3 DNA reads TGTGCCAGCTCACAGGGACAGAGATTAAACACCATATATTTT. It specifies CASSQGQRLNTIYF.

This chain joins TRBV7-6 and TRBJ1-6; D is ambiguous. The CDR3 consists of 13 residues. The V end was cut by 2 bases, the J end by 12 bases, with 11 bases between. Per germline, CDR1 SGHVS and CDR2 FNYEAQ. CDR3 loop: CASSLLLGEPLHF. The DNA of the CDR3 is TGTGCCAGCAGCTTATTACTTGGGGAACCCCTCCACTTT.

The rearrangement links TRBV7-8 to TRBJ2-2, with 7 bases matching TRBD2. V shed 3 bases and J 4 bases; nucleotides not matched to a gene: 5. The germline gives CDR1 SGHVS, CDR2 FQNEAQ. The CDR3 loop spans 15 amino acids. CDR3 loop: CASSFALASTGELFF. For the CDR3, the DNA is TGTGCCAGCAGCTTTGCACTAGCGTCCACCGGGGAGCTGTTTTTT. Looking up the rest from reference TRBV7-8 and TRBJ2-2 gives the full variable domain: GAGVSQSPRYKVAKRGQDVALRCDPISGHVSLFWYQQALGQGPEFLTYFQNEAQLDKSGLPSDRFFAERPEGSVSTLKIQRTQQEDSAVYLCASSFALASTGELFFGEGSRLTVL.

The V and J genes are TRBV12-5 and TRBJ2-7, with D uncertain. The CDR3 length is 11 residues. V was shortened by 1 base and J by 4 bases, with 2 bases between the two germline ends. From germline, CDR1 is LGHNT and CDR2 FRNRAP. The CDR3 region has the DNA TGTGCTAGTGGTTTGGGATACGAGCAGTACTTC. It yields the protein CASGLGYEQYF.

This sequence joins TRBV13 and TRBJ2-7; 13 bases are a match to TRBD2. Trimming cost V 5 bases and J 4 bases; bases outside gene matches: 5. Germline V gives CDR1 PRHDT, CDR2 FYEKMQ (reference sequence). This CDR3 comprises 15 residues. The CDR3 nucleotides are TGTGCCAGCAGCCTCCGGACTAGCGGGAGTTACGAGCAGTACTTC. Translation: CASSLRTSGSYEQYF. Supplemented by reference TRBV13 and TRBJ2-7, the full variable domain reads AAGVIQSPRHLIKEKRETATLKCYPIPRHDTVYWYQQGPGQDPQFLISFYEKMQSDKGSIPDRFSAQQFSDYHSELNMSSLELGDSALYFCASSLRTSGSYEQYFGPGTRLTVT.

The chain couples TRBV11-3 to TRBJ2-1, with D possibly being TRBD1 (6 bases). Germline CDR1 reads SGHNT; CDR2 reads YENEEA. The CDR3 runs 14 residues. Trimming took 3 bases from V and 5 from J, leaving 11 bases between them. The CDR3 protein is CASSLQGQHNEQFF. The CDR3 DNA reads TGTGCCAGCAGCTTGCAGGGACAACACAATGAGCAGTTCTTC.

V and J are TRBV19 and TRBJ2-3; 8 nucleotides align to TRBD1. The CDR3 contains 16 residues. V lost 1 base and J lost 6; bases outside the gene matches: 9. CDR1 is LNHDA and CDR2 is SQIVND in the germline V gene (reference sequence). CDR3 sequence reads: CASSIGGDRPMDTQYF. For the CDR3, the DNA is TGTGCCAGTAGTATAGGCGGGGACAGGCCCATGGATACGCAGTATTTT.

This chain links TRBV11-2 with TRBJ1-2; D gene unclear. The CDR3 sequence is 15 residues long. Germline assignment: CDR1 SGHAT and CDR2 FQNNGV. V gave up 1 base and J gave up 4 bases, with 13 bases separating them. CDR3 loop: CASSLVGSTSYGYTF. CDR3 nucleotides: TGTGCCAGCAGCTTAGTAGGCAGTACCAGCTATGGCTACACCTTC. Full variable domain (missing parts from reference TRBV11-2 and TRBJ1-2): EAGVAQSPRYKIIEKRQSVAFWCNPISGHATLYWYQQILGQGPKLLIQFQNNGVVDDSQLPKDRFSAERLKGVDSTLKIQPAKLEDSAVYLCASSLVGSTSYGYTFGSGTRLTVV.

The chain joins TRBV9 to TRBJ2-1, with 10 bases matching TRBD2. The CDR3 sequence is 16 residues long. With V trimmed by 4 bases and J by 2 bases, 6 bases remained unmatched. The V gene's germline CDR1 is SGDLS and CDR2 YYNGEE. CDR3 nucleotides: TGTGCCAGCAGCCCAAGGACTAGCGGACCCTACAATGAGCAGTTCTTC. Its translation: CASSPRTSGPYNEQFF.

The chain uses TRBV2 and TRBJ2-1, with D hard to call. V gave up 1 base and J gave up 6 bases, with 7 bases separating them. The CDR3 covers 13 residues. Germline V lookup: CDR1 SNHLY, CDR2 FYNNEI. The CDR3 protein is CASSEVSSNEQFF. For the CDR3, the DNA is TGTGCCAGCAGTGAAGTGTCTAGCAATGAGCAGTTCTTC.

This rearrangement joins TRBV10-2 to TRBJ2-5; D remains unclear. Near its end, the DNA agrees better with TRBJ2-7, so the J call may be wrong. Germline assignment: CDR1 WSHSY and CDR2 SAAADI. The CDR3 runs 13 residues. CDR3 region: CASSLELPYEQYF. For the CDR3, the DNA is TGCGCCAGCAGTTTAGAGTTGCCCTACGAGCAGTACTTC.

V and J are TRBV4-2 and TRBJ2-2; D gene uncertain. The V end lost 1 base, the J end lost 6 bases, and 6 bases lay between the germline ends. The CDR3 spans 13 residues. Germline values: CDR1 LGHNA, CDR2 YNFKEQ. The CDR3 DNA is TGTGCCAGCAGCCAAGTCCCGGCCGGGGAGCTGTTTTTT. Translated, it gives CASSQVPAGELFF.